This T cell receptor (beta chain) was identified during a study of CD8 T cells in ankylosing spondylitis. General observations from the study: Made up of eight or nine highly homologous variants, a TCR beta motif appeared characteristic of ankylosing spondylitis blood. Clones linked with disease were CD8+ and fairly uncommon in the peripheral blood. It was reported that disease-linked clones were significantly enriched in matched ankylosing spondylitis synovial fluid.

Of note for this clonotype: Its antigen is unidentified.

5'-RACE, quantitative and with molecular barcodes, yielded the TCR beta libraries. TCRdb reprocessed the 5' RACE reads via MiXCR and lists one record per CDR3 protein. The table lists 350,000 to 400,000 distinct CDR3 sequences, about 20% of them singletons. The TCR originated in a male donor with ankylosing spondylitis or in good health (not recorded which). Sequenced input: blood, either unsorted or a sorted T cell fraction (not recorded which).

CDR3 region: CSAGQGGENTEAFF. The DNA for the CDR3 is TGCAGCGCCGGACAGGGAGGAGAGAACACTGAAGCTTTCTTT. The chain uses TRBV29-1 and TRBJ1-1, with 8 nucleotides matching TRBD1. The CDR3 is made up of 14 amino acids. The ends lost 7 bases at V and 1 base at J; junction bases unmatched: 8. Germline CDR1 reads SQVTM; CDR2 reads ANQGSEA.